Following are 22 T cell receptor beta chains from one sample sequenced in a study of T-cell memory formation after mild COVID-19. TCRdb called the 5' RACE reads again in MiXCR, with one record for every CDR3 protein. The sample gives hundreds of thousands of distinct CDR3 sequences, approximately 25% of which show up once; around 12% is in the top ten. The specimen was PBMCs or a T cell subset sorted from them (not recorded which). These receptors were taken from an adult woman who had mild COVID-19 (a few samples of this study predate the infection). Cell type and time point are not known.

The chain is built from TRBV12-3 or TRBV12-4 and TRBJ1-2; perhaps TRBD1 as D (5 bases). Trimming stripped 5 bases from V and 4 bases from J, with 11 bases between. The length of the CDR3 is 13 residues. In DNA form, the CDR3 reads TGTGCCAGCAGTGTGACAGCGAGCTATGGCTACACCTTC. Translating gives CASSVTASYGYTF.

This clonotype was found a few times. The rearrangement joins TRBV7-6 to TRBJ2-7; a possible D gene is TRBD1 (6 bases). This CDR3 contains 15 residues. V was trimmed by 4 bases and J by 1 base, leaving 14 bases between them. The germline V gene encodes CDR1 SGHVS and CDR2 FNYEAQ. The CDR3 nucleotides read TGTGCCAGCAGCTCCATGGGACAATGGTCCTACGAGCAGTACTTC. Translated: CASSSMGQWSYEQYF.

The chain joins TRBV5-6 to TRBJ2-7; TRBD1 might be the D (5 bases). CDR1 and CDR2 from the germline V gene are SGHDT and YYEEEE. CDR3 length: 13 residues. Trimming pared 2 bases from V and 5 bases from J, leaving 11 bases between. CDR3 sequence reads: CASSFLRVDEQYF. The CDR3, as DNA: TGTGCCAGCAGCTTTCTCAGGGTCGACGAGCAGTACTTC.

The rearrangement uses TRBV12-3 or TRBV12-4 and TRBJ1-2; D not certain. This CDR3 region has 13 residues. Trimming cost V 6 bases and J 1 base, with 9 bases left between them. Written as DNA, the CDR3 is TGTGCCAGCAGCCACGGGCATAACTATGGCTACACCTTC. Translating it yields CASSHGHNYGYTF.

The chain has TRBV10-3 and TRBJ2-7, with a possible D match to TRBD1 (5 bases). Trimming shortened V by 4 bases and J by 7 bases, and 14 bases separated the two germline ends. This CDR3 has 13 residues. Germline V gene sequence: CDR1 ENHRY, CDR2 SYGVKD. The CDR3 spells CAISARGPEEQYF. The CDR3 region has the DNA TGTGCCATCAGTGCAAGGGGCCCGGAAGAGCAGTACTTC.

The chain employs TRBV7-6 and TRBJ2-7; 7 bases match TRBD1. V trimming: 4 bases; J trimming: 2 bases; junction bases outside the gene matches: 11. The CDR3 is 16 residues long. Per germline, CDR1 SGHVS and CDR2 FNYEAQ. The CDR3 here is CASSSAPGQSPYEQYF. The CDR3 region has the DNA TGTGCCAGCAGCTCAGCTCCGGGACAGAGCCCCTACGAGCAGTACTTC. The entire variable domain, with the rest obtained from reference TRBV7-6 and TRBJ2-7, is as follows: GAGVSQSPRYKVTKRGQDVALRCDPISGHVSLYWYRQALGQGPEFLTYFNYEAQQDKSGLPNDRFSAERPEGSISTLTIQRTEQRDSAMYRCASSSAPGQSPYEQYFGPGTRLTVT.

This clonotype turned up a few times. The genes are TRBV4-1 and TRBJ2-5; a possible D gene is TRBD1 (5 bases). CDR3 length: 15 residues. Germline values: CDR1 MGHRA, CDR2 YSYEKL. V lost 0 bases and J lost 5, with 13 bases in between. Here the CDR3 reads CASSQDPGFTETQYF. DNA of the CDR3: TGCGCCAGCAGCCAAGATCCAGGGTTTACGGAGACCCAGTACTTC.

This clonotype was seen a handful of times. V usage is TRBV12-3 or TRBV12-4 and J usage is TRBJ2-3; D uncertain. The CDR3 is 13 residues long. V shed 3 bases and J shed 2 bases, with 6 bases lying between them. The CDR3 loop is CASSFDDTDTQYF. DNA for the CDR3: TGTGCCAGCAGTTTTGACGACACAGATACGCAGTATTTT.

The V call is TRBV24-1, the J call TRBJ1-3; D gene ambiguous. Germline V gives CDR1 KGHDR, CDR2 SFDVKD. The CDR3 is made up of 14 amino acids. Trimming stripped 9 bases from V and 1 base from J, with 12 bases between. This CDR3 reads CATGAGRSGNTIYF. Written as DNA, the CDR3 is TGTGCCACCGGAGCGGGCCGTTCTGGAAACACCATATATTTT.

The chain employs TRBV5-1 and TRBJ2-7, with 14 bases identical to TRBD2. Germline V gene sequence: CDR1 SGHRS, CDR2 YFSETQ. The V segment lost 0 bases and the J segment 0 bases; nucleotides outside the gene matches: 11. The CDR3 totals 20 residues. The CDR3 region is CASSLVPPGLAGANSYEQYF. As DNA, the CDR3 is TGCGCCAGCAGCTTGGTACCCCCGGGACTAGCGGGGGCCAACTCCTACGAGCAGTACTTC.

Only a few counts were recorded for this clonotype. The rearrangement joins TRBV15 to TRBJ2-5; TRBD2 might be the D (5 bases). Trimming shortened V by 0 bases and J by 1 base, and 12 bases separated the two germline ends. Germline V CDR1 and CDR2: LNHNV, YYDKDF (reference sequence). There are 16 residues in the CDR3. The CDR3 protein is CATSRDLAGLQETQYF. The CDR3 bases are TGTGCCACCAGCAGAGATCTAGCAGGACTCCAAGAGACCCAGTACTTC.

The rearrangement joins TRBV5-1 to TRBJ2-1; TRBD2 matches at 11 bases. V gave up 1 base and J gave up 5 bases; unmatched junction bases: 5. The CDR3 sequence is 16 residues long. Germline CDR1 SGHRS, CDR2 YFSETQ. The CDR3 here is CASSLRLAGSNNEQFF. The CDR3 DNA reads as TGCGCCAGCAGCTTGAGACTAGCGGGGAGTAACAATGAGCAGTTCTTC.

The chain uses TRBV29-1 and TRBJ1-2; D perhaps matches TRBD1 (6 bases). V was cut by 2 bases and J by 9 bases, with 25 bases left in between. Germline loops: CDR1 SQVTM, CDR2 ANQGSEA. The CDR3 runs 16 residues. CDR3 region: CSVESAAGEAWYSYTF. The CDR3 coding sequence is TGCAGCGTTGAATCTGCGGCAGGGGAAGCCTGGTATAGCTACACCTTC.

The DNA for the CDR3 is TGTGCCACCAGTGCTCCAGGGGGGATCACAGATACGCAGTATTTT. Translating it yields CATSAPGGITDTQYF. The chain joins TRBV24-1 to TRBJ2-3; maybe TRBD1 (7 bases). Germline CDR1 KGHDR, CDR2 SFDVKD. V was trimmed by 5 bases and J by 2 bases, leaving 13 bases between them. The CDR3 has 15 residues.

A few counts support this clonotype. The CDR3, as DNA: TGTGCCACTGTTGAGACCTACGAGCAGTACTTC. This translates into CATVETYEQYF. The rearrangement links TRBV10-3 to TRBJ2-7, with unresolved D. Germline V gene sequence: CDR1 ENHRY, CDR2 SYGVKD. V shed 10 bases and J shed 2 bases, with 9 bases lying between them. This CDR3 region has 11 residues.

This clonotype turned up a few times. V is TRBV20-1 and J is TRBJ2-1, with TRBD2 identical over 8 bases. The CDR3 sequence is 15 residues long. V lost 1 base, J lost 5 bases, and 7 bases stayed unmatched. Germline V gene sequence: CDR1 DFQATT, CDR2 SNEGSKA (reference sequence). The CDR3 reads CSARGLGLAHNEQFF. The CDR3 region has the DNA TGCAGTGCTAGAGGTTTAGGACTAGCCCACAATGAGCAGTTCTTC.

In this sample, this clonotype turned up a few times. The CDR3 DNA is TGTGCCAGTGCCAGGGGGCGGAAAACCACCGGGGAGCTGTTTTTT. Translation: CASARGRKTTGELFF. This rearrangement joins TRBV19 to TRBJ2-2; 8 nucleotides align to TRBD1. J lost 4 bases, V lost 8 bases, and 9 bases had no gene match. The CDR3 is 15 residues long. From germline, CDR1 is LNHDA and CDR2 SQIVND (reference sequence).

This clonotype was observed a few times. V is TRBV12-3 or TRBV12-4 and J is TRBJ2-7; 7 nucleotides align to TRBD2. Trimming cost V 3 bases and J 7 bases; bases outside gene matches: 15. The CDR3 has 16 amino acids. The CDR3 bases are TGTGCCAGCAGTTTCTCATATCCTAGCGGAGCCCGGGAGCAGTACTTC. This translates into CASSFSYPSGAREQYF.

This clonotype occurred many times. This chain joins TRBV7-6 and TRBJ1-6; 8 nucleotides align to TRBD1. After removal of 3 bases from V and 9 bases from J, the junction contained 7 bases not matched to a gene. Germline loops: CDR1 SGHVS, CDR2 FNYEAQ. The CDR3 is made up of 15 amino acids. Here the CDR3 DNA reads TGTGCCAGCAGCTTGACAGGGGATAGAAGTTCACCCCTCCACTTT. Its protein product is CASSLTGDRSSPLHF.

The rearrangement links TRBV10-3 to TRBJ1-2; D may be TRBD1 (5 bases). From germline, CDR1 is ENHRY and CDR2 SYGVKD. This CDR3 spans 15 amino acids. V was clipped by 4 bases and J by 1 base, with 13 bases between them. In DNA, the CDR3 is TGTGCCATCAGTGGGGGCGATAAGCTTAACTATGGCTACACCTTC. It translates to CAISGGDKLNYGYTF.

This chain links TRBV4-1 with TRBJ1-3; TRBD1 might be the D (5 bases). This CDR3 spans 16 amino acids. In germline, CDR1 is MGHRA, CDR2 YSYEKL. V dropped 4 bases and J dropped 0 bases, with 13 bases sitting between them. CDR3 sequence (DNA): TGCGCCAGCAGCCGGACAAGAGAGGTCTCTGGAAACACCATATATTTT. This codes for CASSRTREVSGNTIYF.

V usage is TRBV29-1 and J usage is TRBJ2-1, with D possibly TRBD2 on 5 matching bases. Germline V lookup: CDR1 SQVTM, CDR2 ANQGSEA. The CDR3 has 17 residues. Trimming stripped 0 bases from V and 0 bases from J, with 15 bases between. Here the CDR3 DNA reads TGCAGCGTTGAAGAGGACCAGAGCGGTAGCTCCTACAATGAGCAGTTCTTC. Its translation is CSVEEDQSGSSYNEQFF.